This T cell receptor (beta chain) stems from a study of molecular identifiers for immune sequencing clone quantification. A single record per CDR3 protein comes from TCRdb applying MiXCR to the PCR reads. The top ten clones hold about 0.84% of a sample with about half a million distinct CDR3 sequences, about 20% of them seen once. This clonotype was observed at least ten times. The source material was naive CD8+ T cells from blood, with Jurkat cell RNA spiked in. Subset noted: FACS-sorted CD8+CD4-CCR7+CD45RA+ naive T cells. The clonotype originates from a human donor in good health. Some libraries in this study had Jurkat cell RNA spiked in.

CDR3 DNA sequence: TGTGCCAGCAGTGATACGGGACAGGGTCATGAAAAACTGTTTTTT. Encoded protein: CASSDTGQGHEKLFF. This chain uses TRBV28 with TRBJ1-4, with 9 bases identical to TRBD1. The V gene's germline CDR1 is MDHEN and CDR2 SYDVKM. V shed 5 bases and J 6 bases; nucleotides not matched to a gene: 7. The CDR3 has 15 residues.